This T cell receptor beta chain was retrieved from a study of blood T cells in healthy people across ages. In this sample, this clonotype turned up a few times. CDR1 is KGHSH and CDR2 is LQKENI in the germline V gene. The CDR3 length is 17 residues. V was trimmed by 3 bases and J by 4 bases, leaving 22 bases between them. It was with a sample-barcoded 5' primer and a J-beta primer mix that a second PCR of about 6 to 12 cycles was run. MiXCR was run by TCRdb on the 5' RACE reads, yielding one entry per CDR3 protein. The sample lists about 780,000 distinct CDR3 sequences, around 24% occurring once. The data were also submitted as part of a second study, on T cells of mothers and their children. That source adds: Samples were provided by three healthy Caucasian mothers and their six children. Sample barcodes plus 2-4 random nucleotides came from the M1S primer.

This chain joins TRBV18 and TRBJ2-7; D may be TRBD2 (5 bases). The sequenced sample consisted of blood. The receptor was isolated from a boy younger than 18 in good health. The chain's CDR3 is CASSPDSAVYDVYEQYF. In nucleotides, the CDR3 is TGTGCCAGCTCACCGGACTCAGCGGTGTATGACGTTTACGAGCAGTACTTC.